These 17 T cell receptor beta chains came from one sample sequenced in a study of radiation and T cells in renal cell carcinoma. Assay used: immunoSEQ multiplex PCR; TCRdb lists only in-frame clones, some missing. The data show fewer than 200,000 clones, about 88% seen once. Time point denoted: blood 4 weeks post-SBRT, at nephrectomy. Specified treatment: 15 Gy SBRT to primary tumor, nephrectomy 4 weeks later. Sequencing was performed on blood, taken from a patient whose treatment included radiotherapy and nephrectomy. The origin of the receptors is a woman aged 45 to 65 with renal cell carcinoma.

V is TRBV7-9 and J is TRBJ2-2; D unclear. Germline-derived CDR1 and CDR2 are SEHNR and FQNEAQ (reference sequence). V dropped 3 bases and J dropped 5 bases, with 7 bases sitting between them. The CDR3 sequence is 13 residues long. The DNA of the CDR3 is TGTGCCAGCAGCTTGAGAGAAACCGGGGAGCTGTTTTTT. Amino acid sequence: CASSLRETGELFF.

The gene calls are TRBV7-6 and TRBJ2-7, with 9 bases that match TRBD1. Germline CDR1 reads SGHVS; CDR2 reads FNYEAQ. J was trimmed by 6 bases and V by 3 bases; bases with no gene match: 3. The CDR3 loop spans 13 amino acids. CDR3 amino acids: CASSLDRGGEQYF. CDR3 in DNA: TGTGCCAGCAGCTTGGACAGGGGTGGCGAGCAGTACTTC.

The J gene is TRBJ1-2, the V gene TRBV2, with 7 bases aligning to TRBD1. CDR1 SNHLY and CDR2 FYNNEI come from the germline V gene. This CDR3 has 11 amino acids. The V segment lost 8 bases and the J segment 4 bases; nucleotides outside the gene matches: 1. CDR3 sequence (DNA): TGTGCCAGCGGACAGGTCTATGGCTACACCTTC. Residues: CASGQVYGYTF.

This chain links TRBV12-2 with TRBJ1-1. TRBV12-2 counts as a pseudogene. The CDR3 totals 13 residues. As DNA, the CDR3 is TGTGCAAGTCGCTTGCCACTCTGGGTTGAAGCTTTCTTT. Translating it yields CASRLPLWVEAFF.

V usage is TRBV27 and J usage is TRBJ2-3; 8 nucleotides line up with TRBD2. The CDR3 covers 15 residues. The germline V gene encodes CDR1 MNHEY and CDR2 SMNVEV (reference sequence). V lost 11 bases to trimming and J lost 0 bases; unmatched junction nucleotides: 10. This chain's CDR3 is CASRDAGGSTDTQYF. CDR3 nucleotides: TGTGCCTCAAGGGATGCGGGGGGCAGCACAGATACGCAGTATTTT.

The chain uses TRBV2 and TRBJ2-3, with no clear D. Germline V gene lookup returns CDR1 SNHLY and CDR2 FYNNEI. V lost 5 bases, J lost 0 bases, and 12 bases lay in between. This CDR3 has 15 residues. The CDR3 sequence is CASSTGRLSTDTQYF. The CDR3 region has the DNA TGTGCCAGCAGTACCGGACGGCTAAGCACAGATACGCAGTATTTT.

The chain combines TRBV7-9 with TRBJ1-2, with D maybe TRBD1 (6 bases). The V and J ends lost 1 base and 5 bases respectively, with 14 bases between them. The CDR3 is 15 residues long. Per germline, CDR1 SEHNR and CDR2 FQNEAQ (reference sequence). CDR3 sequence (DNA): TGTGCCAGCAGCTTAGAGGCTTTGGGGGCGTATGGCTACACCTTC. Protein product: CASSLEALGAYGYTF.

The chain links TRBV6-6 to TRBJ2-7; no clear D. The V end lost 2 bases, the J end lost 5 bases, and 10 bases lay between the germline ends. Germline CDR1 is MNHNY and CDR2 is SVGAGI (reference sequence). The CDR3 extends over 13 amino acids. CDR3 nucleotides: TGTGCCAGCAGTTACGAACTTACCCACGAGCAGTACTTC. Protein product: CASSYELTHEQYF.

The gene calls are TRBV5-1 and TRBJ2-2, with D unclear. CDR3 length: 16 amino acids. Trimming removed 0 bases at V and 5 bases at J, with 14 bases between. Germline lookup yields CDR1 SGHRS and CDR2 YFSETQ. The DNA for the CDR3 is TGCGCCAGCAGCTTGGCCCCCCGATTTGGGACCGGGGAGCTGTTTTTT. Its translation: CASSLAPRFGTGELFF.

This CDR3 reads CAWTGGAGADTQYF. Here the CDR3 DNA reads TGTGCCTGGACGGGAGGGGCAGGGGCAGATACGCAGTATTTT. This chain joins TRBV30 and TRBJ2-3, with TRBD2 identical over 8 bases. V was pared by 4 bases and J by 4 bases, with 7 bases of the junction left unmatched. CDR3 length: 14 amino acids. Germline values: CDR1 GTSNPN, CDR2 SVGIG (reference sequence).

V is TRBV15 and J is TRBJ2-5, with D unresolved. The assigned J gene may be wrong: the sequence end matches TRBJ2-7 better. This CDR3 has 11 amino acids. Germline values: CDR1 LNHNV, CDR2 YYDKDF (reference sequence). The CDR3 sequence is CATSRDDEQYF. CDR3 DNA sequence: TGTGCCACCAGCAGAGATGACGAGCAGTACTTC.

V and J are TRBV9 and TRBJ1-5; maybe TRBD1 (6 bases). The V gene's germline CDR1 is SGDLS and CDR2 YYNGEE. This CDR3 contains 16 residues. V was shortened by 3 bases and J by 0 bases, with 13 bases between the two germline ends. The CDR3 sequence: CASSAGGLYSNQPQHF. Written as DNA, the CDR3 is TGTGCCAGCAGCGCCGGGGGCCTTTATAGCAATCAGCCCCAGCATTTT.

In this sample, this clone turned up a few times. This chain uses TRBV30 with TRBJ1-1; unclear D gene. CDR1 is GTSNPN, CDR2 SVGIG, per germline (reference sequence). Between the trimmed V and J ends, which lost 2 bases and 0 bases, there was a span of 16 bases. The CDR3 is made up of 16 amino acids. The chain's CDR3 is CAWSRQSQRMNTEAFF. CDR3 nucleotides: TGTGCCTGGAGTAGGCAATCACAGAGGATGAACACTGAAGCTTTCTTT.

The V call is TRBV7-2, the J call TRBJ1-4; 7 bases agree with TRBD1. CDR1 is SGHTA, CDR2 FQGNSA, per germline. J was trimmed by 4 bases and V by 6 bases; bases with no gene match: 8. CDR3 length: 15 residues. The CDR3 nucleotides are TGTGCCAGCAGTCCCGAGGGACAGCGTAATGAAAAACTGTTTTTT. This codes for CASSPEGQRNEKLFF.

The V gene is TRBV9, the J gene TRBJ1-4, with 9 bases fitting TRBD1. This CDR3 spans 15 amino acids. Germline V gene lookup returns CDR1 SGDLS and CDR2 YYNGEE. V dropped 4 bases and J dropped 8; count of bases not matched to a gene: 9. This chain's CDR3 is CASSSLGTGREKLFF. CDR3 nucleotide sequence: TGTGCCAGCAGCTCCCTCGGGACAGGGAGGGAAAAACTGTTTTTT.

This rearrangement joins TRBV19 to TRBJ1-5; TRBD1 aligns across 10 bases. The CDR3 length is 16 residues. V lost 4 bases to trimming and J lost 6 bases; unmatched junction nucleotides: 9. Germline CDR1 LNHDA, CDR2 SQIVND (reference sequence). The CDR3, as DNA: TGTGCCAGTAGTAGGGGGGACAGGGGTTTCGGTCAGCCCCAGCATTTT. The encoded protein is CASSRGDRGFGQPQHF.

The rearrangement links TRBV5-1 to TRBJ2-7; D ambiguous. Trimming removed 2 bases from V and 6 bases from J, with 6 bases in between. CDR3 length equals 11 residues. Germline assignment: CDR1 SGHRS and CDR2 YFSETQ. The CDR3 loop is CASSLNSEQYF. The CDR3 coding sequence is TGCGCCAGCAGCTTAAACTCCGAGCAGTACTTC. Full variable domain (remainder filled in from reference TRBV5-1 and TRBJ2-7): KAGVTQTPRYLIKTRGQQVTLSCSPISGHRSVSWYQQTPGQGLQFLFEYFSETQRNKGNFPGRFSGRQFSNSRSEMNVSTLELGDSALYLCASSLNSEQYFGPGTRLTVT.